The rows below give T cell receptor beta chains drawn from one sample of a study of blood T cell repertoires in COVID-19. Sequencing was performed with immunoSEQ multiplex PCR; in TCRdb, only in-frame clones are kept and a portion is missing. The table lists about 160,000 clones, around 80% of them singletons. Sequencing used peripheral blood. The source of these receptors is a woman of 80 years or more with acute or convalescent COVID-19. Both conserved end residues are part of each CDR3. The D gene is left open where the match is weak. Some rows have no size entry. The others give once, few or many, or a class for an expanded clone.

clone size: .; J gene: TRBJ1-1; V gene: TRBV7-2; D gene: .; CDR3 DNA: TGTGCCAGCAGAGGTAGGACAGATGAAGCTTTCTTT; CDR3 protein: CASRGRTDEAFF
clone size: .; J gene: TRBJ1-6; V gene: TRBV29-1; D gene: .; CDR3 DNA: TGCAGCGTGTGGGGGGGGGATAATTCACCCCTCCACTTT; CDR3 protein: CSVWGGDNSPLHF
clone size: .; J gene: TRBJ1-6; V gene: TRBV6-6; D gene: TRBD1; CDR3 DNA: TGTGCCAGCAGCCCCAAGGGACAGGGAACTTCACCCCTCCACTTT; CDR3 protein: CASSPKGQGTSPLHF
clone size: .; J gene: TRBJ2-7; V gene: TRBV2; D gene: TRBD2; CDR3 DNA: TGTGCCAGCAGTGAAGAAGGACTAGGTTCGTACGAGCAGTACTTC; CDR3 protein: CASSEEGLGSYEQYF
clone size: .; J gene: TRBJ2-7; V gene: TRBV7-2; D gene: .; CDR3 DNA: TGTGCCAGCAGCTTTACCTACGAGCAGTACTTC; CDR3 protein: CASSFTYEQYF
clone size: .; J gene: TRBJ2-2; V gene: TRBV19; D gene: .; CDR3 DNA: TGTGCCAGTAGTGTGGCTGTTAACACCGGGGAGCTGTTTTTT; CDR3 protein: CASSVAVNTGELFF
clone size: .; J gene: TRBJ1-2; V gene: TRBV5-1; D gene: .; CDR3 DNA: TGCGCCAGCAGCTTGGAGGGGCCAGGGGACGGCTACACCTTC; CDR3 protein: CASSLEGPGDGYTF
clone size: .; J gene: TRBJ2-1; V gene: TRBV13; D gene: .; CDR3 DNA: TGTGCCAGCAGCGGAGAGGTCAAATACAATGAGCAGTTCTTC; CDR3 protein: CASSGEVKYNEQFF
clone size: .; J gene: TRBJ2-1; V gene: TRBV28; D gene: .; CDR3 DNA: TGTGCCAGCCGGAGCGGGCCCTCCTACAATGAGCAGTTCTTC; CDR3 protein: CASRSGPSYNEQFF
clone size: .; J gene: TRBJ1-1; V gene: TRBV6-6; D gene: .; CDR3 DNA: TGTGCCAGCAGTTGGACCAGGGAGGGTCGGGCTGAAGCTTTCTTT; CDR3 protein: CASSWTREGRAEAFF
clone size: once; J gene: TRBJ2-3; V gene: TRBV7-3; D gene: TRBD2; CDR3 DNA: TGTGCCAGCAGCAACTCCGCCGGGACTAGCGGGGGCAAAGACACAGATACGCAGTATTTT; CDR3 protein: CASSNSAGTSGGKDTDTQYF
clone size: .; J gene: TRBJ1-3; V gene: TRBV6-2/TRBV6-3; D gene: .; CDR3 DNA: TGTGCCAGCAGCGATGGGACTGTGAACTCTGGAAACACCATATATTTT; CDR3 protein: CASSDGTVNSGNTIYF
clone size: .; J gene: TRBJ1-6; V gene: TRBV5-1; D gene: TRBD1; CDR3 DNA: TGCGCCAGCAGCTTGGCCCGGACAGGGTTCAATTCACCCCTCCACTTT; CDR3 protein: CASSLARTGFNSPLHF
clone size: .; J gene: TRBJ1-5; V gene: TRBV19; D gene: TRBD1; CDR3 DNA: TGTGCCAGTAGTCAGACAGGGCATAGCAATCAGCCCCAGCATTTT; CDR3 protein: CASSQTGHSNQPQHF
clone size: .; J gene: TRBJ2-7; V gene: TRBV28; D gene: .; CDR3 DNA: TGTGCCAGCAGTCTGAGCCGGGCCTACGAGCAGTACTTC; CDR3 protein: CASSLSRAYEQYF
clone size: .; J gene: TRBJ1-6; V gene: TRBV30; D gene: .; CDR3 DNA: TGTGCCTGGACCCTCGGCGGGGGGCGCCGGAATTCACCCCTCCACTTT; CDR3 protein: CAWTLGGGRRNSPLHF